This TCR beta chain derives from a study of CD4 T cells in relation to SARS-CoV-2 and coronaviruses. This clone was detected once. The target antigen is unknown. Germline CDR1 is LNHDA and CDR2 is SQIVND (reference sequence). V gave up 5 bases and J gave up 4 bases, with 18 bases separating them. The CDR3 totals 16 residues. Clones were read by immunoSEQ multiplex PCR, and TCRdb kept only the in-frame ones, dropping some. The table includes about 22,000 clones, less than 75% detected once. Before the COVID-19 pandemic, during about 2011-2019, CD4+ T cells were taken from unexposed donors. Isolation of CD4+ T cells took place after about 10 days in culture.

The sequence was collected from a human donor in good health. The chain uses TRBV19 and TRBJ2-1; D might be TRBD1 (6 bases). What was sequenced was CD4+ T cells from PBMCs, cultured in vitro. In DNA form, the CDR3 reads TGTGCCAGTAGTCCCCAACAGGGTCACATTTACAATGAGCAGTTCTTC. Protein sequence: CASSPQQGHIYNEQFF.